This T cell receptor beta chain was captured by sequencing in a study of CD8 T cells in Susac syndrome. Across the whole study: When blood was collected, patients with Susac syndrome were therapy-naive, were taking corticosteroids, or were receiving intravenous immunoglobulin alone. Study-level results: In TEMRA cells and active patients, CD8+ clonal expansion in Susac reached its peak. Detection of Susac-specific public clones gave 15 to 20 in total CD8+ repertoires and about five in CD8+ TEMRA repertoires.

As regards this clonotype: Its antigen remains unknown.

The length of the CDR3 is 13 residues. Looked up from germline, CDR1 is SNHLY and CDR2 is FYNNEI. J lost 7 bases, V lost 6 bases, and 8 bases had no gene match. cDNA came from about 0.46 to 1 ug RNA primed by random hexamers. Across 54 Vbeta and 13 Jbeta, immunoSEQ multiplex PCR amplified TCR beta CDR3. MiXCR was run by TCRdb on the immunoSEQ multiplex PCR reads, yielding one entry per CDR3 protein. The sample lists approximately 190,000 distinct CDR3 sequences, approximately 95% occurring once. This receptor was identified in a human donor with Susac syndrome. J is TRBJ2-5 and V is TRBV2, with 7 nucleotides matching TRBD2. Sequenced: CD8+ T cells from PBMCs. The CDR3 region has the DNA TGTGCCAGCAGCATAGGACTAGTGGGGACCCAGTACTTC. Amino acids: CASSIGLVGTQYF.